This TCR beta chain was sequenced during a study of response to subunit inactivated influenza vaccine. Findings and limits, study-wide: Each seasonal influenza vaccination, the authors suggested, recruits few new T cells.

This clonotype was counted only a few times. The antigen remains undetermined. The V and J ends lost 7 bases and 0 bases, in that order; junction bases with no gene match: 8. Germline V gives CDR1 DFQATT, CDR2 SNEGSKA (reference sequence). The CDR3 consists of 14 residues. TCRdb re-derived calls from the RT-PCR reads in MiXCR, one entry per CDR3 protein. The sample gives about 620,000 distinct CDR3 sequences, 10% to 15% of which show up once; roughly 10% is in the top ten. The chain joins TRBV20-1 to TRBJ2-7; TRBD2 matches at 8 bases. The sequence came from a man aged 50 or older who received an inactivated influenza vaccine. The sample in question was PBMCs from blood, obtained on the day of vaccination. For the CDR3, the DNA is TGCAGTGGCAAACTAGCGGAAATCTCCTACGAGCAGTACTTC. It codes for CSGKLAEISYEQYF.